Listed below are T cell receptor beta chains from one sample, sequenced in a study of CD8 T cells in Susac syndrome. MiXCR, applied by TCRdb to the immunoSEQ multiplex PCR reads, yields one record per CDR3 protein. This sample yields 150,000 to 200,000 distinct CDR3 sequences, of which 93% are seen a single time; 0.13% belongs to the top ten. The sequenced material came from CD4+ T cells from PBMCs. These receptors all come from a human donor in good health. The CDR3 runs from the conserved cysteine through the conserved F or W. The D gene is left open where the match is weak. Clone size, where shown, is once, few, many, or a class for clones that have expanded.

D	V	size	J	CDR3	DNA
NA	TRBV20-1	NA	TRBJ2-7	CSARGEASQFYEQYF	TGCAGTGCTAGAGGTGAGGCTAGCCAATTCTACGAGCAGTACTTC
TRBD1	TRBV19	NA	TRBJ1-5	CASSMQGVGNQPQHF	TGTGCCAGTAGCATGCAGGGGGTTGGCAATCAGCCCCAGCATTTT
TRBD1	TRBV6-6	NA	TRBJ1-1	CASSYDRGKAEAFF	TGTGCCAGCAGTTACGACAGGGGCAAGGCTGAAGCTTTCTTT
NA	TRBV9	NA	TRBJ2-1	CASSVDPGITYNEQFF	TGTGCCAGCAGCGTAGATCCGGGGATCACCTACAATGAGCAGTTCTTC
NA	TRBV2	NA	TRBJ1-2	CASSDAAGAGYTF	TGTGCCAGCAGCGACGCCGCAGGCGCCGGCTACACCTTC
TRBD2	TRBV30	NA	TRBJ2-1	CAWTSLWTSGGGEQFF	TGTGCCTGGACCTCCCTTTGGACTAGCGGGGGGGGTGAGCAGTTCTTC
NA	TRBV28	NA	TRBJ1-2	CASSPHTLHTF	TGTGCCAGCAGTCCCCACACTCTCCACACCTTC
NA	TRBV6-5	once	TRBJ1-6	CASSFHPGPGSYNSPLHF	TGTGCCAGCAGTTTCCACCCTGGCCCCGGATCCTATAATTCACCCCTCCACTTT
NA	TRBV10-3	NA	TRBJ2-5	CAIGRRVGETQYF	TGTGCCATCGGACGCAGGGTCGGAGAGACCCAGTACTTC
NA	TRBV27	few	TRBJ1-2	CASSPPWGDGYTF	TGTGCCAGCAGTCCTCCATGGGGCGACGGCTACACCTTC
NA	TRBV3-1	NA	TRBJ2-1	CASSQEWGEQFF	TGTGCCAGCAGCCAAGAATGGGGTGAGCAGTTCTTC
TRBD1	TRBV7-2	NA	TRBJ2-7	CASSYDRESLLGQYF	TGTGCCAGCAGCTACGACAGGGAATCTCTACTGGGGCAGTACTTC
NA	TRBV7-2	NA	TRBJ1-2	CASSQSDGYTF	TGTGCCAGCAGCCAAAGCGATGGCTACACCTTC
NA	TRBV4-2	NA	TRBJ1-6	CASSQALGQYNSPLHF	TGTGCCAGCAGCCAAGCCTTGGGACAATATAATTCACCCCTCCACTTT
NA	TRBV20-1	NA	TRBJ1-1	CSAHTQGAEAFF	TGCAGTGCTCATACACAGGGCGCTGAAGCTTTCTTT
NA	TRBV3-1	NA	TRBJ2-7	CASSHGTDRREQYF	TGTGCCAGCAGCCACGGGACGGACAGAAGAGAGCAGTACTTC
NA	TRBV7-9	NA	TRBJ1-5	CASNGGLDQPQHF	TGTGCCAGCAACGGGGGTCTAGATCAGCCCCAGCATTTT
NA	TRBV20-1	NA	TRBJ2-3	CSAVRATDTQYF	TGCAGCGCGGTTAGGGCCACAGATACGCAGTATTTT
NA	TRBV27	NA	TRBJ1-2	CASSIRQVEGTGYTF	TGTGCCAGCAGTATACGACAGGTCGAAGGGACGGGCTACACCTTC
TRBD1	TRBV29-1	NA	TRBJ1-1	CSVSGQDRGRTEAFF	TGCAGCGTCTCCGGCCAAGACAGGGGGCGAACTGAAGCTTTCTTT
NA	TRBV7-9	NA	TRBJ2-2	CASSSRALTTGELFF	TGTGCCAGCAGTTCCCGGGCCTTGACCACCGGGGAGCTGTTTTTT
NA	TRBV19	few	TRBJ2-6	CASSSGAGANVLTF	TGTGCCAGTAGTTCAGGTGCTGGGGCCAACGTCCTGACTTTC
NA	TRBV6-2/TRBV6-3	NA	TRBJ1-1	CASNNGRGMNTEAFF	TGTGCCAGCAATAACGGGCGGGGGATGAACACTGAAGCTTTCTTT
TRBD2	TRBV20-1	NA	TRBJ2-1	CSAKPGLPWGNEQFF	TGCAGTGCCAAACCGGGACTACCTTGGGGGAATGAGCAGTTCTTC
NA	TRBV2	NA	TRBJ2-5	CACSYSMVETQYF	TGTGCCTGCTCCTATAGCATGGTAGAGACCCAGTACTTC
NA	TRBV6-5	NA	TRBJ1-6	CASSYSLPNSPLHF	TGTGCCAGCAGTTACTCGTTACCGAATTCACCCCTCCACTTT
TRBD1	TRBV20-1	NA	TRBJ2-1	CSANARGQGGYNEQFF	TGCAGTGCCAATGCACGCGGACAGGGGGGATACAATGAGCAGTTCTTC
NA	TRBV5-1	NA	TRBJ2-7	CASSLLGGSSVYEQYF	TGCGCCAGCAGCTTGTTGGGGGGCTCTAGCGTCTACGAGCAGTACTTC
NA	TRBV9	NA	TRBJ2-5	CASSVAVGGTGETQYF	TGTGCCAGCAGCGTAGCAGTAGGAGGGACTGGGGAGACCCAGTACTTC
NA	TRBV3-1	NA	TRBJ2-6	CASSQAFPSGANVLTF	TGTGCCAGCAGCCAAGCATTTCCCTCTGGGGCCAACGTCCTGACTTTC
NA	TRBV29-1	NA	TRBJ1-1	CSVEDHRRYTEAFF	TGCAGCGTTGAAGATCACAGGAGGTACACTGAAGCTTTCTTT
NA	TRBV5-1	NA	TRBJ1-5	CASSPGEGSQPQHF	TGCGCCAGCAGCCCCGGAGAGGGTAGTCAGCCCCAGCATTTT
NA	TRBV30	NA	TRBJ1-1	CAWSVSHNTEAFF	TGTGCCTGGAGTGTGTCCCATAACACTGAAGCTTTCTTT
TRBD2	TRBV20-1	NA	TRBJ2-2	CSARGPLAGKANTGELFF	TGCAGTGCTAGAGGGCCACTAGCGGGGAAAGCGAACACCGGGGAGCTGTTTTTT
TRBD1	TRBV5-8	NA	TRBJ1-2	CASSRTSLGQGAYGYTF	TGTGCCAGCAGCAGAACCAGCCTGGGACAGGGGGCATATGGCTACACCTTC
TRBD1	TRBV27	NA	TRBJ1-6	CASSLWGQGNSPLHF	TGTGCCAGCAGTTTATGGGGACAGGGCAATTCACCCCTCCACTTT
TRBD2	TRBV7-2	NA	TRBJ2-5	CASRDGLALGTQYF	TGTGCCAGCAGAGATGGACTAGCCCTGGGGACCCAGTACTTC
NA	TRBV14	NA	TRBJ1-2	CASSQVTDYGYTF	TGTGCCAGCAGCCAAGTAACGGACTATGGCTACACCTTC
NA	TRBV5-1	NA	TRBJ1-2	CASSLGGFDGTYGYTF	TGCGCCAGCAGCTTGGGGGGTTTCGATGGCACCTATGGCTACACCTTC
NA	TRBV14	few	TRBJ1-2	CASSQSGYGYTF	TGTGCCAGCAGCCAATCGGGGTATGGCTACACCTTC
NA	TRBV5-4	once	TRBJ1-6	CASSSGGIYNSPLHF	TGTGCCAGCAGTTCGGGGGGCATCTATAATTCACCCCTCCACTTT
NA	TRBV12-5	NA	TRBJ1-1	CASGLDYSYEAFF	TGTGCTAGTGGTTTGGACTACAGTTATGAAGCTTTCTTT
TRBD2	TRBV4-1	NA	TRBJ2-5	CASSQDEGLAGGQETQYF	TGCGCCAGCAGCCAAGATGAGGGACTAGCGGGGGGGCAAGAGACCCAGTACTTC
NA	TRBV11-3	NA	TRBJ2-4	CASSRGRENIQYF	TGTGCCAGCAGCCGGGGACGGGAAAACATTCAGTACTTC
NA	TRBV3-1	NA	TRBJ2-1	CASSHKGVLDEQFF	TGTGCCAGCAGCCATAAAGGGGTCCTCGATGAGCAGTTCTTC
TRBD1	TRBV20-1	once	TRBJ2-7	CSAPRDRYPYEQYF	TGCAGTGCTCCCCGGGACAGGTATCCCTACGAGCAGTACTTC
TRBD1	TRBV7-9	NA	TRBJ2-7	CASSLTGTRNEQYF	TGTGCCAGCAGCTTGACAGGGACGAGGAACGAGCAGTACTTC
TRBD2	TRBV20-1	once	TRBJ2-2	CSARFGGEAGELFF	TGCAGTGCTAGGTTTGGGGGGGAGGCCGGGGAGCTGTTTTTT
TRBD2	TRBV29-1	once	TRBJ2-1	CSVIAGVNEQFF	TGCAGCGTCATAGCGGGGGTCAATGAGCAGTTCTTC
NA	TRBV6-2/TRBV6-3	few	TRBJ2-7	CASTPAGRTYEQYF	TGTGCCAGCACTCCGGCCGGCCGCACCTACGAGCAGTACTTC
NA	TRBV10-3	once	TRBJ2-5	CAISGRGESGTQYF	TGTGCCATCAGTGGCAGGGGAGAGTCCGGGACCCAGTACTTC
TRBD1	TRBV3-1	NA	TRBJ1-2	CASSDRDRVYGYTF	TGTGCCAGCAGCGACCGGGACAGGGTTTATGGCTACACCTTC
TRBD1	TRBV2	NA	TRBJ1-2	CATPGTGANYGYTF	TGTGCCACCCCTGGGACAGGGGCAAACTATGGCTACACCTTC
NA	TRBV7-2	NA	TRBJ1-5	CASSHRGAKNNQPQHF	TGTGCCAGCAGTCACCGGGGGGCGAAAAACAATCAGCCCCAGCATTTT
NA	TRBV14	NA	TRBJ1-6	CASSQGYF	TGTGCCAGCAGCCAAGGCTACTTT
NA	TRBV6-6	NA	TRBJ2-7	CASSLPAGEQYF	TGTGCCAGCAGTTTACCTGCGGGCGAGCAGTACTTC
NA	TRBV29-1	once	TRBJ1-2	CSVSTETSNYGYTF	TGCAGCGTTTCGACGGAAACTTCTAACTATGGCTACACCTTC
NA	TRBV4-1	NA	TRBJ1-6	CASSQTGLPPLHF	TGCGCCAGCAGCCAAACAGGGTTGCCACCCCTCCACTTT
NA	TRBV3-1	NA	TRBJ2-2	CASSQGTNTGELFF	TGTGCCAGCAGTCAGGGGACGAACACCGGGGAGCTGTTTTTT
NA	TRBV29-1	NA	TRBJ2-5	CSVMGQVGETQYF	TGCAGCGTAATGGGGCAGGTGGGAGAGACCCAGTACTTC